The 7 T cell receptor beta chains below come from one sample, sequenced in a study of T cell responses to AZD1222 COVID-19 vaccine. Generated by immunoSEQ multiplex PCR, the TCRdb table keeps only in-frame clones and is missing some. This table holds over 110,000 clones, roughly nine tenths found once. This material consisted of peripheral blood, taken 28 days after the second AZD1222 dose. All receptors come from an adult who received the AZD1222 COVID-19 vaccine.

The V and J genes are TRBV5-1 and TRBJ1-1, with unresolved D. This CDR3 contains 14 residues. Germline loops: CDR1 SGHRS, CDR2 YFSETQ. The V end lost 0 bases, the J end lost 0 bases, and 6 bases lay between the germline ends. CDR3 sequence reads: CASSLDAMNTEAFF. The CDR3 nucleotides read TGCGCCAGCAGCTTGGACGCCATGAACACTGAAGCTTTCTTT. Combining the CDR3 with reference TRBV5-1 and TRBJ1-1 gives the whole variable domain KAGVTQTPRYLIKTRGQQVTLSCSPISGHRSVSWYQQTPGQGLQFLFEYFSETQRNKGNFPGRFSGRQFSNSRSEMNVSTLELGDSALYLCASSLDAMNTEAFFGQGTRLTVV.

The V call is TRBV7-9, the J call TRBJ1-4, with D unresolved. Deletions cut 4 bases from V and 13 bases from J, with 19 bases between. CDR3 length: 14 amino acids. Germline V CDR1 and CDR2: SEHNR, FQNEAQ (reference sequence). CDR3 sequence reads: CASSSRPGLEGLFF. The CDR3 DNA reads TGTGCCAGCAGCTCCCGGCCGGGCTTGGAGGGACTGTTTTTT.

The chain couples TRBV10-1 to TRBJ2-7; 9 nucleotides align to TRBD2. Germline assignment: CDR1 WNHNN and CDR2 SYGVQD (reference sequence). J lost 4 bases, V lost 5 bases, and 9 bases had no gene match. The CDR3 consists of 15 residues. CDR3 loop: CASSSNSGSFYEQYF. The CDR3 DNA is TGCGCCAGCAGTTCTAATAGCGGGAGCTTTTACGAGCAGTACTTC.

V usage is TRBV11-2 and J usage is TRBJ2-1, with a possible D match to TRBD2 (6 bases). This CDR3 is built from 12 residues. Germline CDR1 is SGHAT and CDR2 is FQNNGV. Between the trimmed V and J ends, which lost 8 bases and 6 bases, there was a span of 11 bases. The CDR3 reads CASVGLINEQFF. DNA for the CDR3: TGTGCCAGCGTCGGACTAATCAATGAGCAGTTCTTC.

Note on this clone: An end of the junction differs from the germline gene, which may be a read error. The rearrangement links TRBV2 to TRBJ1-3; no firm D call. Germline lookup yields CDR1 SNHLY and CDR2 FYNNEI. The CDR3 is 12 amino acids. The CDR3, as DNA: TGTGCCAGCAGTGAAGTCCCTTACCCGAGGAGCTTT. Residues: CASSEVPYPRSF.

This chain connects TRBV7-9 to TRBJ1-1; the D is unclear. V dropped 1 base and J dropped 2 bases, with 11 bases sitting between them. There are 15 residues in the CDR3. Germline V gives CDR1 SEHNR, CDR2 FQNEAQ (reference sequence). In DNA form, the CDR3 reads TGTGCCAGCAGCTTAGAGACCTGGGGAAACACTGAAGCTTTCTTT. Translating it yields CASSLETWGNTEAFF.

V usage is TRBV7-2 and J usage is TRBJ1-6, with D perhaps TRBD1 (5 bases). The V and J ends lost 4 bases and 7 bases respectively, with 14 bases between them. The CDR3 has 15 amino acids. The germline V gene has CDR1 SGHTA and CDR2 FQGNSA. CDR3 amino acids: CASSSVWGGNSPLHF. CDR3 in DNA: TGTGCCAGCAGCTCCGTATGGGGGGGAAATTCACCCCTCCACTTT.